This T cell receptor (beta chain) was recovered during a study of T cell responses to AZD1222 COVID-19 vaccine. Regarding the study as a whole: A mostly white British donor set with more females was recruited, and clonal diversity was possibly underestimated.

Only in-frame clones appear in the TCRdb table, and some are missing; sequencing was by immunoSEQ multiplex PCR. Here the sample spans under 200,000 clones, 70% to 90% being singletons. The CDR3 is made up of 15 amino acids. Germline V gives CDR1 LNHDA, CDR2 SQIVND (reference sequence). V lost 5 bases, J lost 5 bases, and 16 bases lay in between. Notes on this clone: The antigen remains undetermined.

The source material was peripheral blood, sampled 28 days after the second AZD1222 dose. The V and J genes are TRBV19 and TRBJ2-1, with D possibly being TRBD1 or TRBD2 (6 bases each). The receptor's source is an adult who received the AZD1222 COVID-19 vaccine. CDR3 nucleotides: TGTGCCAGTAGTCCAAGGAGGGACACCAACAATGAGCAGTTCTTC. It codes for CASSPRRDTNNEQFF. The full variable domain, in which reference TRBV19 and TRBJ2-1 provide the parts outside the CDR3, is DGGITQSPKYLFRKEGQNVTLSCEQNLNHDAMYWYRQDPGQGLRLIYYSQIVNDFQKGDIAEGYSVSREKKESFPLTVTSAQKNPTAFYLCASSPRRDTNNEQFFGPGTRLTVL.